The source of this T cell receptor (beta chain) is a study of OX40 agonist ivuxolimab in advanced cancers. Study in general: It was ivuxolimab, an agonistic anti-OX40 (CD134) antibody, that patients were treated with. Partial response was recorded in three patients: one hepatocellular carcinoma and two cutaneous melanoma cases. Dose-escalation patients' cancers were hepatocellular carcinoma, melanoma, renal cell or head and neck cancer. Points from the study as a whole: Blood T cells, both CD4+ and CD8+, expanded clonally by week 6 at 0.1 to 3.0 mg/kg.

Some clones are missing from TCRdb's copy, which holds only in-frame ones; the method was immunoSEQ multiplex PCR. Seen here are 100,000 to 120,000 clones, approximately 90% observed once, and the top ten hold 0.66%. CDR1 and CDR2 (germline): GTSNPN, SVGIG (reference sequence). V was trimmed by 3 bases and J by 5 bases, leaving 11 bases between them. The length of the CDR3 is 13 residues. To note about this clone: Its target is unknown.

The TCR sequence derives from an adult with an advanced solid tumor such as melanoma, head and neck, liver or kidney cancer. The source material was CD4+ or CD8+ T cells sorted from blood, sampled in a trial of the OX40 agonist ivuxolimab. This chain connects TRBV30 to TRBJ1-5; D possibly corresponds to TRBD1 (5 bases). Here the CDR3 DNA reads TGTGCCTGGAGCCGGGACTTAGATCAGCCCCAGCATTTT. Amino acids: CAWSRDLDQPQHF.